This TCR beta chain was captured in a study of T cell responses to AZD1222 COVID-19 vaccine. Trimming left V 1 base short and J 4 bases short, with 5 bases between. The CDR3 covers 13 residues. The germline gives CDR1 SGHTA, CDR2 FQGNSA. Using immunoSEQ multiplex PCR, the repertoire was profiled, and TCRdb retains in-frame clones only, with some absent. The sample shows 150,000 to 180,000 clones, around 87% of them seen only once. Study results and caveats: Distributed over spike, vaccine-associated CD4 TCRs predominated at 160-218 and 743-854. Rises in breadth and depth of Spike-specific TCRs came after two AZD1222 doses.

Pooling of second doses given at about 4 or about 12 weeks was done. Points on this clone: The antigen remains undetermined.

The chain is built from TRBV7-2 and TRBJ2-1; D not resolved. The specimen comprised peripheral blood, sampled 28 days after the second AZD1222 dose. This TCR came from an adult who received the AZD1222 COVID-19 vaccine. CDR3 sequence (DNA): TGTGCCAGCAGCTTAGACTTTTACAATGAGCAGTTCTTC. This codes for CASSLDFYNEQFF.